The 2 T cell receptor beta chains in this list originate from one sample, sequenced in a study of sequential checkpoint blockade in melanoma. Treatment noted: randomized to nivolumab then ipilimumab (arm A) or the reverse (arm B). Sequencing was performed with immunoSEQ multiplex PCR; in TCRdb, only in-frame clones are kept and a portion is missing. The data hold more than 9,000 clones, with roughly four fifths observed a single time. Sequencing was performed on CD8+ T cells sorted from blood (inferred from file names), taken from a patient given nivolumab and ipilimumab in sequence. The receptors stem from a human donor with melanoma.

The chain joins TRBV5-6 to TRBJ1-5, with 7 bases lining up with TRBD1. The CDR3 is made up of 14 amino acids. Germline CDR1 is SGHDT and CDR2 is YYEEEE. V dropped 2 bases and J dropped 9; count of bases not matched to a gene: 8. CDR3 nucleotide sequence: TGTGCCAGCAGCTTCTCGACAGGGCCGGGGCCCCAGCATTTT. Translating gives CASSFSTGPGPQHF.

V and J are TRBV11-2 and TRBJ1-1, with no clear D. V lost 4 bases to trimming and J lost 5 bases, with 8 bases between them. Germline V CDR1 and CDR2: SGHAT, FQNNGV. This CDR3 contains 12 residues. This chain's CDR3 is CASSWLRTEAFF. The DNA for the CDR3 is TGTGCCAGCAGCTGGCTGAGGACTGAAGCTTTCTTT. The full variable domain, rest sourced from reference TRBV11-2 and TRBJ1-1, is EAGVAQSPRYKIIEKRQSVAFWCNPISGHATLYWYQQILGQGPKLLIQFQNNGVVDDSQLPKDRFSAERLKGVDSTLKIQPAKLEDSAVYLCASSWLRTEAFFGQGTRLTVV.